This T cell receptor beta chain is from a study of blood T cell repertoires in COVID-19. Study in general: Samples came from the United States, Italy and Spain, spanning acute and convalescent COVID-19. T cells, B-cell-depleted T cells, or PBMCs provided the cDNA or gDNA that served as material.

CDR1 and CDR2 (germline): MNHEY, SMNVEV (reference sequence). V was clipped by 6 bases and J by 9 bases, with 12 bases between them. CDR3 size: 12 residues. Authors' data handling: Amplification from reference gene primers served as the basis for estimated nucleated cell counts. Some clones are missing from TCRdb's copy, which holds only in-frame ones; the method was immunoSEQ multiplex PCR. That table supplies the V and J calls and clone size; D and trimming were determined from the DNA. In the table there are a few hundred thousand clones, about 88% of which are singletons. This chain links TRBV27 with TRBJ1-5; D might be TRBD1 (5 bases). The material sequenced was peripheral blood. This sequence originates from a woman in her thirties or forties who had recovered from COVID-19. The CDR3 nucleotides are TGTGCCAGCAGCTCGGCGGGGGGGCCCCAGCATTTT. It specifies CASSSAGGPQHF.